This T cell receptor (beta chain) came from a study of T-cell reconstitution after alpha-beta-depleted transplantation in children. The germline V gene has CDR1 SNHLY and CDR2 FYNNEI. The CDR3 covers 13 residues. V lost 3 bases, J lost 7 bases, and 10 bases lay in between. This clonotype was counted between two and nine times. The TCRbeta library was prepared with unique molecular identifiers. TCRdb itself ran the PCR reads through MiXCR, one entry per CDR3 protein. The table shows hundreds of thousands of distinct CDR3 sequences, with approximately 10% occurring only once. The rearrangement links TRBV2 to TRBJ1-5, with D maybe TRBD1 (5 bases). The sample here was PBMCs, taken before TCRalphabeta/CD19-depleted stem cell transplant. The sequence derives from a child younger than 10 with inherited bone marrow failure, due to receive a stem cell transplant. CDR3 DNA: TGTGCCAGCAGTGACAGGCGGGACCAGCCCCAGCATTTT. Translated, it gives CASSDRRDQPQHF.